This T cell receptor (beta chain) emerged from a study of identical twins. Regarding the study as a whole: Models underestimated how often monozygotic twins shared out-of-frame TCR alpha.

Only a few counts were recorded for this clonotype. The antigen remains unidentified. CDR1 and CDR2 from the germline V gene are SGHKS and YYEKEE (reference sequence). The CDR3 consists of 15 residues. Trimming pared 1 base from V and 2 bases from J, leaving 10 bases between. TCRdb reprocessed the 5' RACE reads via MiXCR and lists one record per CDR3 protein. The sample contains some 730,000 distinct CDR3 sequences, about 18% of which appear only once. These same records also appear under a second study, on T cells expressing NK-cell markers.

The chain has TRBV5-5 and TRBJ2-1; D might be TRBD2 (6 bases). Specimen: PBMCs. This clonotype originated in a woman between 18 and 30 years old in good health. CDR3 nucleotides: TGTGCCAGCAGCTTGTGGGACTCCGCCTACAATGAGCAGTTCTTC. Translated: CASSLWDSAYNEQFF.